One T cell receptor beta chain is described in this entry. The target antigen is unknown. Per the germline V gene, CDR1 is GTSNPN and CDR2 is SVGIG (reference sequence). This CDR3 comprises 18 residues. The data belong to a study of CXCR3-negative and CXCR3-positive naive CD8 T cells. Study conclusions and caveats: The study found more hydrophobic TRB CDR3s in CXCR3-positive naive cells than in CXCR3-negative naive cells. Fresh PBMCs went into most assays, and CXCR3 expression partly declined after cryopreservation.

Libraries were UMI-labeled 5' RACE TRB cDNA. TCRdb reanalyzed the 5' RACE reads and collapses them to one entry per CDR3 protein, without DNA. Reported are tens of thousands of distinct CDR3 sequences; the ten largest clones contain 4.3%. This clonotype was sampled from a human donor in good health. Some clones in this sample may be carry-over from other donors' samples. Input material: naive CXCR3- CD8+ T cells from blood. As to subset: CD45RO-CCR7+CD27+CD95- naive CD8+ T cells lacking CXCR3 (TNR3-). The chain carries TRBV30 and TRBJ1-1; TCRdb indicates TRBD1, and absent DNA this call remains unverified. This CDR3 is CAWSVHPGQGRMNTEAFF.